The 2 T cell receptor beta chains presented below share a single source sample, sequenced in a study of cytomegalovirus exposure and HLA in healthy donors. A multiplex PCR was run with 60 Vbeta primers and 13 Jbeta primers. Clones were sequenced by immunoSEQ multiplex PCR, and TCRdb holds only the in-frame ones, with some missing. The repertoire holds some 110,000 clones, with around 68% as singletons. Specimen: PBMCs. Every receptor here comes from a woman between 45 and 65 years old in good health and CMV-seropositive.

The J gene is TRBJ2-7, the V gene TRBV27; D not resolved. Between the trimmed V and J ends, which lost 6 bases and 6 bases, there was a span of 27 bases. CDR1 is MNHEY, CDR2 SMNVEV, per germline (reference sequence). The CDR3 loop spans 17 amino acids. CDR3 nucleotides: TGTGCCAGCAGCCTAAAATCTATGGCGGTGACTCTACGCGAGCAGTACTTC. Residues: CASSLKSMAVTLREQYF.

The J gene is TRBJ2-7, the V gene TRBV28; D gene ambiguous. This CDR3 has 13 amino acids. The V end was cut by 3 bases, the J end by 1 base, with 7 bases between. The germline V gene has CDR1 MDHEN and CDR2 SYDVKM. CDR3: CASSFSVSYEQYF. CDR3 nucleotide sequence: TGTGCCAGCAGTTTTTCGGTTTCCTACGAGCAGTACTTC.